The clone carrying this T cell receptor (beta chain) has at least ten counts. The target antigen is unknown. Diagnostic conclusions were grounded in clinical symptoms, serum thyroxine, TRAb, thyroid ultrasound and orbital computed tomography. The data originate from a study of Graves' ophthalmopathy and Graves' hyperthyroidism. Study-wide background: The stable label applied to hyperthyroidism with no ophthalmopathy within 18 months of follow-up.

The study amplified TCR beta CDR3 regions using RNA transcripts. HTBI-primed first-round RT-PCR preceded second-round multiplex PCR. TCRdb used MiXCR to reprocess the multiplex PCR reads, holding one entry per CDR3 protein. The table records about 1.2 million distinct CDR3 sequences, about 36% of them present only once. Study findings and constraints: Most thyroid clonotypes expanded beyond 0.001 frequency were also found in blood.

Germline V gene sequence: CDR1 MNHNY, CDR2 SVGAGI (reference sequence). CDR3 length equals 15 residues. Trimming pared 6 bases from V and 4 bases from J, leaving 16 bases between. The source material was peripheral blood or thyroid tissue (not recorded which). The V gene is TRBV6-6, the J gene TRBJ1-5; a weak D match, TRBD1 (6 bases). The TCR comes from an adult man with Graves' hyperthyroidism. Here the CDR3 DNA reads TGTGCCAGCAGCCTCCGGGACATAACTAATCAGCCCCAGCATTTT. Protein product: CASSLRDITNQPQHF.